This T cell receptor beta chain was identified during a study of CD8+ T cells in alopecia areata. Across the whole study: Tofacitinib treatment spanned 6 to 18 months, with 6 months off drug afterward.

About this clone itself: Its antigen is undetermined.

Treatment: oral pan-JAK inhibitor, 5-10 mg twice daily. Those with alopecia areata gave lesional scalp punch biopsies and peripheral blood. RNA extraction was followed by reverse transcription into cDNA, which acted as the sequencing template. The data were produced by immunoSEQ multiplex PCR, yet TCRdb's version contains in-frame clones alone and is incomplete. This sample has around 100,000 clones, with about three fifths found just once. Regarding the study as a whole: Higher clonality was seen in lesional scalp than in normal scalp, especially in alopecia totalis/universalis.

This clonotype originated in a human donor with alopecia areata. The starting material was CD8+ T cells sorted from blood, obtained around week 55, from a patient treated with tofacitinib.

For the CDR3, the DNA is TGTGCCAGCAGTTACACAGGGAATCAGCCCCAGCATTTT. Its protein product is CASSYTGNQPQHF. The chain employs TRBV6-5 and TRBJ1-5, with D perhaps TRBD1 (6 bases). CDR1 and CDR2 from the germline V gene are MNHEY and SVGAGI. Trimming pared 2 bases from V and 4 bases from J, leaving 6 bases between. The CDR3 is 13 residues long.